This entry lists 4 T cell receptor beta chains sequenced from one sample in a study of cytomegalovirus exposure and HLA in healthy donors. The PCR used 60 Vbeta and 13 Jbeta primers. Clones were read by immunoSEQ multiplex PCR, and TCRdb kept only the in-frame ones, dropping some. The sample has about 130,000 clones, roughly 80% seen once. Sequenced sample: PBMCs. All receptors derive from a woman in her 40s in good health and CMV-seropositive.

The rearrangement uses TRBV7-6 and TRBJ2-1; 10 bases map to TRBD2. V lost 5 bases, J lost 6 bases, and 7 bases stayed unmatched. Germline CDR1 reads SGHVS; CDR2 reads FNYEAQ. This CDR3 region has 15 residues. The CDR3 protein is CASSVSGGMGNEQFF. The CDR3 nucleotides read TGTGCCAGCAGCGTTAGCGGGGGGATGGGCAATGAGCAGTTCTTC.

This chain connects TRBV7-2 to TRBJ1-3; TRBD1 aligns across 9 bases. J gave up 7 bases and V 1 base, and 5 bases lay outside the gene matches. The CDR3 length is 15 residues. Germline V gene lookup returns CDR1 SGHTA and CDR2 FQGNSA. For the CDR3, the DNA is TGTGCCAGCAGCTTAGAGGGGACAGGGACGAACACCATATATTTT. Its translation is CASSLEGTGTNTIYF.

This chain links TRBV28 with TRBJ1-5, with D tentatively TRBD1 (6 bases). Trimming shortened V by 5 bases and J by 6 bases, and 11 bases separated the two germline ends. Germline-derived CDR1 and CDR2 are MDHEN and SYDVKM. CDR3 size: 13 residues. CDR3: CASSEDSTQPQHF. As DNA, the CDR3 is TGTGCCAGCAGTGAGGACAGTACTCAGCCCCAGCATTTT. The full variable domain, completed using reference TRBV28 and TRBJ1-5, is DVKVTQSSRYLVKRTGEKVFLECVQDMDHENMFWYRQDPGLGLRLIYFSYDVKMKEKGDIPEGYSVSREKKERFSLILESASTNQTSMYLCASSEDSTQPQHFGDGTRLSIL.

This chain uses TRBV6-1 with TRBJ1-1, with D hard to call. This CDR3 is 15 amino acids long. Germline V lookup: CDR1 MNHNS, CDR2 SASEGT. V lost 1 base and J 0 bases, leaving 9 bases between the germline ends. This chain's CDR3 is CASSEVVSLNTEAFF. Here the CDR3 DNA reads TGTGCCAGCAGTGAAGTCGTCAGTCTGAACACTGAAGCTTTCTTT.